The TCR beta chain described here comes from a study of tumor and adjacent non-tumor tissue in lung cancer. Turning to the study itself: The cohort had 12 to 13 adenocarcinoma, 2 squamous cell and 1 small cell patients. The patients, some ten men and five or six women, were roughly 31 to 85 with stage I to III disease. General study results and limits: Significantly higher TCR diversity was found in tumor than normal lung.

No cell sorting was done before RNA was extracted from the tissue. Three rounds of nested PCR, following a modified ARM-PCR protocol, produced the TCRbeta library. TCRdb called the multiplex PCR reads again in MiXCR, with one record for every CDR3 protein. Of approximately 70,000 distinct CDR3 sequences listed, around four fifths were seen once; the top ten hold 25% to 30%. As regards this clonotype: The target antigen is unknown. One end of the junction varies from germline; a read error may be responsible.

CDR3 size: 15 residues. Germline V gene sequence: CDR1 MNHNS, CDR2 SASEGT. This sequence originates from a man aged 55 to 70 with non-small cell lung cancer. V and J are TRBV6-1 and TRBJ2-3; D may correspond to TRBD1 or TRBD2 (5 bases each). Input material: lung tumor tissue. CDR3 bases: TGTGGCAGCAGTTCCCGACAGCGGAGCACAGATACGCAGTATTTT. Protein sequence: CGSSSRQRSTDTQYF.